This TCR beta chain was recovered during a study of cytomegalovirus exposure and HLA in healthy donors. Concerning this clone: The antigen remains undetermined.

This table comes from immunoSEQ multiplex PCR, and its TCRdb copy is limited to in-frame clones, with some not included. The sample carries about 360,000 clones, 70% to 90% recorded once. The CDR3 contains 14 residues. The V end lost 0 bases, the J end lost 0 bases, and 6 bases lay between the germline ends. Looked up from germline, CDR1 is MGHRA and CDR2 is YSYEKL. Study observations and caveats: Overall, around 160 TCR beta chains were annotated as cytomegalovirus-associated. As was reported, the classifier diagnosed cytomegalovirus status with high specificity and sensitivity. Most TCR sequences proved rare, with some public TCRs found in many donors.

Donors came from a validation cohort of 90 to 150 subjects, distinct from the first 666-subject cohort. The source of this sequence is a young woman in good health and CMV-seronegative. This sequence joins TRBV4-1 and TRBJ2-7; unclear D gene. Sample: PBMCs. DNA of the CDR3: TGCGCCAGCAGCCAAGATCTCGTCTCCTACGAGCAGTACTTC. Translated: CASSQDLVSYEQYF.